Following are 31 T cell receptor beta chains from one sample sequenced in a study of CD8 T cells in ankylosing spondylitis. A single record per CDR3 protein comes from TCRdb applying MiXCR to the 5' RACE reads. Found here are roughly 240,000 distinct CDR3 sequences, roughly 8.2% of them singletons; the top ten hold around 5.1%. Material: blood, either unsorted or a sorted T cell fraction (not recorded which). These receptors all come from a female donor with ankylosing spondylitis or in good health (not recorded which).

The V and J genes are TRBV11-2 and TRBJ2-7; 10 nucleotides match TRBD2. Looked up from germline, CDR1 is SGHAT and CDR2 is FQNNGV. J was trimmed by 2 bases and V by 1 base; bases with no gene match: 5. The CDR3 sequence is 16 residues long. CDR3 protein: CASSLVRGTSAYEQYF. CDR3 nucleotide sequence: TGTGCCAGCAGCTTAGTTCGTGGGACTAGCGCCTACGAGCAGTACTTC.

The sample holds many counts of this clonotype. The rearrangement uses TRBV5-6 and TRBJ2-1; TRBD2 might be the D (5 bases). Germline V gene sequence: CDR1 SGHDT, CDR2 YYEEEE. The germline V and J ends were trimmed by 2 bases and 3 bases, with 12 bases remaining between them. The CDR3 is 15 residues long. The CDR3: CASSLEGRHYNEQFF. The CDR3 nucleotides read TGTGCCAGCAGCTTAGAGGGTAGGCACTACAATGAGCAGTTCTTC.

This clonotype was counted many times. This rearrangement joins TRBV5-1 to TRBJ2-4; 7 nucleotides align to TRBD1. The CDR3 runs to 16 residues. CDR1 and CDR2 (germline): SGHRS, YFSETQ. V shed 0 bases, J shed 5 bases, and the junction held 8 bases outside the gene matches. CDR3: CASSLGQGRTENIQYF. In DNA form, the CDR3 reads TGCGCCAGCAGCTTGGGACAGGGAAGAACTGAAAACATTCAGTACTTC.

With respect to this clonotype: A much larger clone sits a single nucleotide away, making a read error possible. CDR3 DNA sequence: TGCAGTACTAGAGCCCTACTCCCCGTGCAGTTCTTC. It specifies CSTRALLPVQFF. This chain uses TRBV20-1 with TRBJ2-1, with D perhaps TRBD2 (5 bases). The CDR3 totals 12 residues. From germline, CDR1 is DFQATT and CDR2 SNEGSKA (reference sequence).

The table lists this clonotype with many counts. V gene TRBV21-1 combines with J gene TRBJ2-2; the table gives TRBD2 as D, unverified against the DNA. TRBV21-1 is termed a pseudogene. The CDR3 covers 20 residues. This CDR3 reads CASSKGVRYGAATATGELFF. As DNA, the CDR3 is TGTGCCAGCAGCAAAGGAGTTCGTTACGGAGCTGCTACCGCTACCGGGGAGCTGTTTTTT.

This clonotype was seen at least ten times. This sequence joins TRBV4-3 and TRBJ2-1; 10 bases are a match to TRBD2. CDR1 and CDR2 from the germline V gene are LGHNA and YSLEER. J was trimmed by 6 bases and V by 1 base; bases with no gene match: 9. There are 17 residues in the CDR3. The CDR3 DNA reads as TGCGCCAGCAGCCAAGGTCTGGGACTAGCGTGGGTCAATGAGCAGTTCTTC. It specifies CASSQGLGLAWVNEQFF.

This clonotype showed up many times. The gene calls are TRBV28 and TRBJ2-3; 7 positions agree with TRBD1. CDR3 size: 15 residues. Per the germline V gene, CDR1 is MDHEN and CDR2 is SYDVKM. V shed 7 bases, J shed 3 bases, and the junction held 10 bases outside the gene matches. CDR3 loop: CASTRQGWMTDTQYF. The CDR3 DNA follows: TGTGCCAGCACTCGACAGGGTTGGATGACAGATACGCAGTATTTT.

This clonotype occurred many times. The CDR3 does not end in the conserved phenylalanine or tryptophan, so this is likely a read error. Because the CDR3's place on the DNA is in doubt, the DNA is left out and the CDR3 is given as listed by TCRdb. The J gene is TRBJ2-3, the V gene TRBV7-6. The CDR3 has 9 residues if both end residues are counted. Germline V lookup: CDR1 SGHVS, CDR2 FNYEAQ. The CDR3 reads CASSFFSRR.

This clonotype was counted ten times or more. The chain is built from TRBV20-1 and TRBJ2-1; D tentatively reads TRBD1 or TRBD2 (5 bases each). The CDR3 has 14 residues. CDR1 DFQATT and CDR2 SNEGSKA come from the germline V gene (reference sequence). V was shortened by 5 bases and J by 0 bases, with 11 bases between the two germline ends. The CDR3 is CSAWDRYSYNEQFF. CDR3 DNA sequence: TGCAGTGCTTGGGACCGCTACTCCTACAATGAGCAGTTCTTC.

The sample holds many counts of this clonotype. The chain carries TRBV19 and TRBJ2-2; D might be TRBD1 (5 bases). V lost 2 bases, J lost 7 bases, and 17 bases lay in between. The germline V gene encodes CDR1 LNHDA and CDR2 SQIVND (reference sequence). The CDR3 is 16 residues long. The CDR3 bases are TGTGCCAGTAGTATATGGACACCCGGTCGTGGCGGGGAGCTGTTTTTT. Its translation is CASSIWTPGRGGELFF. Looking up the rest from reference TRBV19 and TRBJ2-2 gives the full variable domain: DGGITQSPKYLFRKEGQNVTLSCEQNLNHDAMYWYRQDPGQGLRLIYYSQIVNDFQKGDIAEGYSVSREKKESFPLTVTSAQKNPTAFYLCASSIWTPGRGGELFFGEGSRLTVL.

This clonotype was counted ten times or more. This chain links TRBV10-2 with TRBJ2-3, with 7 bases aligning to TRBD1. This CDR3 contains 14 residues. CDR1 WSHSY and CDR2 SAAADI come from the germline V gene. With 6 bases clipped from V and 5 bases from J, the junction kept 8 bases outside the gene matches. CDR3 loop: CASRKGGAGDTQYF. CDR3 coding DNA: TGCGCCAGCAGGAAAGGGGGCGCGGGAGATACGCAGTATTTT.

The rearrangement links TRBV7-2 to TRBJ1-6; D is perhaps TRBD1 (5 bases). The length of the CDR3 is 13 residues. The V gene's germline CDR1 is SGHTA and CDR2 FQGNSA. V shed 6 bases and J shed 8 bases, with 11 bases lying between them. DNA of the CDR3: TGTGCCAGCAGTTCCGGGGCCGATTCACCCCTCCACTTT. Protein: CASSSGADSPLHF.

Many counts were recorded for this clonotype. The gene calls are TRBV5-1 and TRBJ1-5; no firm D call. Germline CDR1 and CDR2: SGHRS and YFSETQ. V lost 0 bases and J 6 bases, leaving 16 bases between the germline ends. The CDR3 is 16 amino acids. The CDR3 DNA sequence: TGCGCCAGCAGCTTGGGCTCCACTGAGAGGCGTCAGCCCCAGCATTTT. Translated, it gives CASSLGSTERRQPQHF.

This clonotype has at least ten counts. The genes are TRBV5-1 and TRBJ1-2; tentative D call: TRBD1 (6 bases). Germline V gives CDR1 SGHRS, CDR2 YFSETQ. The CDR3 length is 13 residues. Deletions cut 6 bases from V and 8 bases from J, with 17 bases between. DNA of the CDR3: TGCGCCAGCACCCTACAGGGTTCGGGCGGCTACACCTTC. Translating gives CASTLQGSGGYTF.

Ten or more counts support this clonotype. The chain joins TRBV12-3 or TRBV12-4 to TRBJ2-1; 7 bases match TRBD1. V lost 5 bases to trimming and J lost 13 bases; unmatched junction nucleotides: 11. The CDR3 consists of 13 residues. The DNA of the CDR3 is TGTGCCAGCAGTCTGACTCGGGACAGAGCACAGTTCTTC. Encoded protein: CASSLTRDRAQFF.

This clonotype has ten or more counts. This chain links TRBV4-2 with TRBJ2-3; 10 bases line up with TRBD2. Germline V gene lookup returns CDR1 LGHNA and CDR2 YNFKEQ. The CDR3 spans 22 residues. After removal of 0 bases from V and 2 bases from J, the junction contained 20 bases not matched to a gene. The CDR3 reads CASSQDGNLAGVSGRHTDTQYF. The DNA for the CDR3 is TGTGCCAGCAGCCAAGATGGCAATCTAGCGGGAGTCTCCGGCCGGCACACAGATACGCAGTATTTT.

This clonotype has ten or more counts. The CDR3 loop reads CASSLATGNGFF. The CDR3 nucleotides are TGTGCCAGCAGCTTAGCGACAGGGAACGGTTTCTTT. V is TRBV7-9 and J is TRBJ1-1, with 7 bases matching TRBD1. V gave up 0 bases and J gave up 13 bases; unmatched junction bases: 5. This CDR3 spans 12 amino acids. Per the germline V gene, CDR1 is SEHNR and CDR2 is FQNEAQ (reference sequence).

This clonotype has a handful of counts. The V and J genes are TRBV6-1 and TRBJ2-2; D gene ambiguous. V was trimmed by 8 bases and J by 6 bases, leaving 16 bases between them. Germline V gene data show CDR1 as MNHNS and CDR2 as SASEGT. The CDR3 runs 14 residues. CDR3 coding DNA: TGTGCCAGCTCCAAGAAGGCCCAAGCCGGGGAGCTGTTTTTT. This codes for CASSKKAQAGELFF.

This clonotype was counted ten times or more. J is TRBJ2-3 and V is TRBV5-1, with 8 bases lining up with TRBD2. V lost 1 base, J lost 5 bases, and 3 bases stayed unmatched. Germline loops: CDR1 SGHRS, CDR2 YFSETQ. The CDR3 contains 14 residues. The CDR3 loop reads CASSLSLAGDTQYF. The CDR3 DNA is TGCGCCAGCAGCTTGAGCCTAGCGGGAGATACGCAGTATTTT.

In this sample, this clonotype turned up many times. This CDR3 is CASSSPLGGPSYNEQFF. CDR3 nucleotides: TGTGCCAGCAGCTCCCCACTGGGAGGTCCTTCCTACAATGAGCAGTTCTTC. The chain carries TRBV7-2 and TRBJ2-1, with D perhaps TRBD2 (6 bases). The V gene's germline CDR1 is SGHTA and CDR2 FQGNSA. The CDR3 totals 17 residues. Trimming took 4 bases from V and 1 from J, leaving 17 bases between them.

There are many counts of this clonotype. V gene TRBV28 combines with J gene TRBJ1-2; 7 nucleotides match TRBD1. The germline gives CDR1 MDHEN, CDR2 SYDVKM. Germline trimming cut 4 bases from V and 5 bases from J; bases unmatched to any gene: 7. The CDR3 is 14 residues long. This CDR3 is CASSSPGQPYGYTF. Here the CDR3 DNA reads TGTGCCAGCAGTTCACCGGGACAGCCTTATGGCTACACCTTC.

In its sample, this clonotype was seen many times. The chain combines TRBV5-1 with TRBJ2-7; 11 nucleotides align to TRBD2. The CDR3 length is 14 residues. Germline V gene sequence: CDR1 SGHRS, CDR2 YFSETQ. J lost 7 bases, V lost 4 bases, and 7 bases had no gene match. The CDR3 region is CASSEGLAALEQYF. The CDR3, as DNA: TGCGCCAGCAGCGAGGGACTAGCGGCCCTGGAGCAGTACTTC.

This clonotype appeared many times. This sequence joins TRBV20-1 and TRBJ2-5; D is unclear. V gave up 6 bases and J gave up 5 bases, with 7 bases separating them. Germline CDR1 reads DFQATT; CDR2 reads SNEGSKA (reference sequence). This CDR3 is 10 amino acids long. CDR3 nucleotides: TGCAGTGCCATCACGGAGACCCAGTACTTC. Translating it yields CSAITETQYF.

This clonotype showed up just a few times. The chain recombines TRBV7-2 with TRBJ2-7, with unresolved D. Germline lookup yields CDR1 SGHTA and CDR2 FQGNSA. Trimming pared 3 bases from V and 5 bases from J, leaving 20 bases between. The CDR3 is made up of 16 amino acids. The CDR3, as DNA: TGTGCCAGCAGCTTTCGATCCCTAGTCCCCGACCACGAGCAGTACTTC. It encodes CASSFRSLVPDHEQYF.

This clonotype showed up many times. This chain connects TRBV10-3 to TRBJ2-7, with D uncertain. Germline loops: CDR1 ENHRY, CDR2 SYGVKD. V was clipped by 10 bases and J by 6 bases, with 22 bases between them. The CDR3 runs to 14 residues. CDR3 bases: TGTGCCACAAACTTTGATAGGTACTCGGGCGAGCAGTACTTC. Translation: CATNFDRYSGEQYF.

This clonotype was seen many times. The V and J genes are TRBV5-1 and TRBJ1-5; tentative D call: TRBD1 (6 bases). The CDR3 consists of 15 residues. V was clipped by 0 bases and J by 6 bases, with 13 bases between them. CDR1 and CDR2 (germline): SGHRS, YFSETQ. CDR3 sequence reads: CASSLETGRGQPQHF. In nucleotides, the CDR3 is TGCGCCAGCAGCTTGGAGACAGGTCGAGGTCAGCCCCAGCATTTT. Together with reference TRBV5-1 and TRBJ1-5, the CDR3 gives the full variable domain: KAGVTQTPRYLIKTRGQQVTLSCSPISGHRSVSWYQQTPGQGLQFLFEYFSETQRNKGNFPGRFSGRQFSNSRSEMNVSTLELGDSALYLCASSLETGRGQPQHFGDGTRLSIL.

The chain joins TRBV5-1 to TRBJ2-7; 7 bases map to TRBD2. CDR1 and CDR2 from the germline V gene are SGHRS and YFSETQ. The CDR3 covers 15 residues. Unmatched junction bases numbered 10, after V lost 4 bases and J lost 3 bases. This CDR3 is CASSGRGLNLYEQYF. The CDR3 bases are TGCGCCAGCAGCGGCCGGGGACTAAATCTCTACGAGCAGTACTTC.

This clonotype was counted at least ten times. This sequence joins TRBV11-2 and TRBJ2-2, with D unclear. Trimming removed 3 bases at V and 5 bases at J, with 16 bases between. Per germline, CDR1 SGHAT and CDR2 FQNNGV. CDR3 length equals 16 residues. CDR3 sequence (DNA): TGTGCCAGCAGCTTCCCCCGTGAAGGACGGACCGGGGAGCTGTTTTTT. This encodes CASSFPREGRTGELFF.

There are many counts of this clonotype. The chain recombines TRBV21-1 with TRBJ2-1. TRBV21-1 corresponds to a pseudogene. This CDR3 spans 17 amino acids. The DNA for the CDR3 is TGTGCCAGCAGCAAACAAAGGGTCGACTTGTTATACAATGAGCAGTTCTTC. It translates to CASSKQRVDLLYNEQFF.

This clonotype was counted only a few times. V gene TRBV3-1 combines with J gene TRBJ2-1, with 8 bases identical to TRBD2. V lost 10 bases to trimming and J lost 2 bases; unmatched junction nucleotides: 10. CDR3 length equals 15 residues. Germline V gene lookup returns CDR1 LGHDT and CDR2 YNNKEL (reference sequence). CDR3 region: CATSREAGAYNEQFF. CDR3 in DNA: TGTGCCACCTCCCGCGAAGCGGGAGCCTACAATGAGCAGTTCTTC.

This clonotype was found a few times. The chain is built from TRBV6-1 and TRBJ2-1; D may be TRBD1 (7 bases). Germline assignment: CDR1 MNHNS and CDR2 SASEGT. V was pared by 8 bases and J by 15 bases, with 23 bases between. The CDR3 consists of 13 residues. The CDR3 region is CASHPGGGGWGFF. Written as DNA, the CDR3 is TGTGCCAGCCACCCCGGCGGAGGGGGCTGGGGGTTCTTC.